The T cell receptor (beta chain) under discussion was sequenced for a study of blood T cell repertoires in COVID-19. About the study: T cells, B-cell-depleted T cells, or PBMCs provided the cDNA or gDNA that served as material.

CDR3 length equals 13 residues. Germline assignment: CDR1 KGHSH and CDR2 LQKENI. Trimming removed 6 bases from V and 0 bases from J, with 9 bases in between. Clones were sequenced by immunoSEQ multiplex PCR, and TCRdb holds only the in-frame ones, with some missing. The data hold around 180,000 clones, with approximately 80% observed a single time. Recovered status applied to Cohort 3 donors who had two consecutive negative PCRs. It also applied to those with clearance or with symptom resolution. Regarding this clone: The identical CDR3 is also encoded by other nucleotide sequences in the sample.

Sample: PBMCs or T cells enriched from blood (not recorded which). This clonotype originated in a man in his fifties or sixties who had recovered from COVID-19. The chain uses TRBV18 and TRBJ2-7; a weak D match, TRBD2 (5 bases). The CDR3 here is CASSPAGSYEQYF. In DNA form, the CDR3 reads TGTGCCAGCTCCCCTGCGGGCTCCTACGAGCAGTACTTC.